This is a list of T cell receptor beta chains from one sample in a study of spatial heterogeneity in lung cancer. TCRdb independently ran MiXCR on the 5' RACE reads; one entry per CDR3 protein. Of about 45,000 distinct CDR3 sequences in the sample, 20% to 25% were seen once. This specimen consisted of PBMCs, obtained at follow-up. These receptors all come from a female donor with early-stage non-small cell lung cancer. Both conserved end residues are part of each CDR3. A D gene is named only where the DNA matches it firmly. The size field is filled for only some rows; it gives once, few, many or a size class.

TRBJ1-1	few	TRBD1	TRBV18	TGTGCCAGCTCCGTCTTGACAGGGTTTGGCACTGAAGCTTTCTTT	CASSVLTGFGTEAFF
TRBJ2-7	once	TRBD2	TRBV25-1	TGTGCCAGCAGTGAATTGGGGGGGTCCTACGAGCAGTACTTC	CASSELGGSYEQYF
TRBJ1-5	many	-	TRBV6-6	TGTGCCAGCAGTTACTCCGTTAGCAATCAGCCCCAGCATTTT	CASSYSVSNQPQHF
TRBJ1-6	few	-	TRBV9	TGTGCCAGCAGTCCCCTTGAAAATTCACCCCTCCACTTT	CASSPLENSPLHF
TRBJ1-6	many	-	TRBV6-1	TGTGCCAGCAGTGAAGCGCCCCCGACGAGTAGCTCCTATAATTCACCCCTCCACTTT	CASSEAPPTSSSYNSPLHF
TRBJ2-5	-	-	TRBV5-1	TGCGCCAGCAGCGCGGGACTCCCGAGAGGGGGCCAAGAGACCCAGTACTTC	CASSAGLPRGGQETQYF
TRBJ1-1	few	-	TRBV29-1	TGCAGCGTTGAGGACACCCTCACTGAAGCTTTCTTT	CSVEDTLTEAFF
TRBJ1-4	-	-	TRBV7-8	TGTGTCAGCAACTTCGGGGGAAACAGTGATGAAAAACTGTTTTTT	CVSNFGGNSDEKLFF
TRBJ1-2	many	TRBD1	TRBV29-1	TGCAGCGTTGAAAGAGAGGGACAGCGTATACAGACCTTC	CSVEREGQRIQTF
TRBJ2-1	-	TRBD2	TRBV7-6	TGTGCCAGCAGCTTATCCGGACTAGCCCGATACAATGAGCAGTTCTTC	CASSLSGLARYNEQFF
TRBJ2-5	-	TRBD1	TRBV7-9	TGTGCCAGCAGTTTAACCGGGACAGGGTTAGAGACCCAGTACTTC	CASSLTGTGLETQYF
TRBJ2-3	many	-	TRBV11-2	TGTGCCAGCAGCTTAGGGGGTCTAGTTGAGGATACGCAGTATTTT	CASSLGGLVEDTQYF
TRBJ1-2	-	TRBD1	TRBV28	TGTGCCAGCAGTCGTGACAGGGGGATCTATGGCTACACCTTC	CASSRDRGIYGYTF
TRBJ1-5	few	-	TRBV18	TGTGCCAGCTCACCAAGCGTGGGCAATCAGCCCCAGCATTTT	CASSPSVGNQPQHF
TRBJ2-3	-	-	TRBV29-1	TGCAGCGTTGTAAGGAGCACAGATACGCAGTATTTT	CSVVRSTDTQYF
TRBJ2-1	few	TRBD2	TRBV15	TGTGCCACTCTAAGCGGGGGGATAAACAATGAGCAGTTCTTC	CATLSGGINNEQFF
TRBJ2-5	-	-	TRBV29-1	TGCAGCGTTGAATCGACTCCATCCCAAGAGACCCAGTACTTC	CSVESTPSQETQYF
TRBJ2-1	few	-	TRBV30	TGTGCTTCGACGCGCGCCTACAATGAGCAGTTCTTC	CASTRAYNEQFF
TRBJ2-7	-	TRBD2	TRBV7-2	TGTGCCAGCAGCCCCCGGACTAGCGGGGACTACGAGCAGTACTTC	CASSPRTSGDYEQYF
TRBJ1-5	few	-	TRBV7-3	TGTGCCAGCAGCTTAGCAGGGGACCAGCCCCAGCATTTT	CASSLAGDQPQHF
TRBJ2-1	-	TRBD1	TRBV9	TGTGCCAGCAGCTCCGGGACAGGATACAATGAGCAGTTCTTC	CASSSGTGYNEQFF
TRBJ2-1	few	TRBD2	TRBV7-6	TGTGCCACAGGACTAGCGGGAGGGTACAATGAGCAGTTCTTC	CATGLAGGYNEQFF
TRBJ2-1	-	-	TRBV4-1	TGCGCCAGCAGCCGGGACCCGACTGGGAATGAGCAGTTCTTC	CASSRDPTGNEQFF
TRBJ2-7	-	TRBD2	TRBV6-5	TGTGCCAGCAGTAACTTCAGACTAGCGGGAGCGTACGAGCAGTACTTC	CASSNFRLAGAYEQYF
TRBJ1-1	many	-	TRBV7-9	TGTGCCAGCAGCTTAGAGCCAAACACTGAAGCTTTCTTT	CASSLEPNTEAFF
TRBJ2-5	few	TRBD2	TRBV3-1	TGTGCCAGCAGCCAAACGGGGGGGCAAGAGACCCAGTACTTC	CASSQTGGQETQYF
TRBJ2-1	-	-	TRBV7-9	TGTGCCAGCAGCTTACCGGGACTGGGTTCCTACAATGAGCAGTTCTTC	CASSLPGLGSYNEQFF
TRBJ1-1	many	-	TRBV19	TGTGCCAGTAGTCGGGGGATCGAGAACACTGAAGCTTTCTTT	CASSRGIENTEAFF
TRBJ1-3	-	-	TRBV12-3/TRBV12-4	TGTGCCAGCAGTTTTGGAGGGACCACCATATATTTT	CASSFGGTTIYF
TRBJ2-5	many	-	TRBV9	TGTGCCAGCAGCGTAGGGGGCTCCTTGGAGACCCAGTACTTC	CASSVGGSLETQYF
TRBJ2-7	few	TRBD2	TRBV6-2/TRBV6-3	TGTGCCACCGTTAGCGGGAGCTCCTACGAGCAGTACTTC	CATVSGSSYEQYF
TRBJ1-1	-	-	TRBV12-3/TRBV12-4	TGTGCCAGCAGTTCCACCCTGGGGGGACCGAGTCGAGCTTTCTTT	CASSSTLGGPSRAFF
TRBJ2-3	-	TRBD2	TRBV7-3	TGTGCCAGCAGCTTACCAGCGGGGGGGCAAGATACGCAGTATTTT	CASSLPAGGQDTQYF
TRBJ1-1	few	-	TRBV6-5	TGTGCCAGCAGTTCCCCCGGGGCGACGAACACTGAAGCTTTCTTT	CASSSPGATNTEAFF
TRBJ1-6	few	-	TRBV27	TGTGCCAGCAGTTCGGTTGATTCACCCCTCCACTTT	CASSSVDSPLHF
TRBJ1-6	-	TRBD1	TRBV20-1	TGCAGTGCTAGAGGACGGGACAGGGGAACATATAATTCACCCCTCCACTTT	CSARGRDRGTYNSPLHF
TRBJ2-4	-	-	TRBV11-1	TGTGCCAGCAGCCCTCGACCCTTAGCCAAAAACATTCAGTACTTC	CASSPRPLAKNIQYF
TRBJ1-2	few	-	TRBV6-5	TGTGCCAGCAGTCAGACAGGTGCTTATGGCTACACCTTC	CASSQTGAYGYTF
TRBJ2-7	-	TRBD1	TRBV9	TGTGCCAGCAGCGGAATCCCGGGACAGGGGCCTCCCGAGCAGTACTTC	CASSGIPGQGPPEQYF
TRBJ1-3	-	TRBD1	TRBV5-4	TGTGCCAGCAGCCCCCTTCCAGGGACAGCAATTACCTCTGGAAACACCATATTTTTT	CASSPLPGTAITSGNTIFF
TRBJ2-5	many	-	TRBV29-1	TGCAGCGTTGGATCGCAAGAGACCCAGTACTTC	CSVGSQETQYF
TRBJ1-2	few	-	TRBV7-2	TGTGCCAGCAGCGCGGAGAGTTTTAATGGCTACACCTTC	CASSAESFNGYTF
TRBJ2-2	-	-	TRBV27	TGTGCCAGCAGTTTATTAGCAGGGCTATTGAACACCGGGGAGCTGTTTTTT	CASSLLAGLLNTGELFF
TRBJ2-5	-	TRBD2	TRBV20-1	TGCAGTGCTAGGCTAGCGGGGGGGCCTGGGGAGACCCAGTACTTC	CSARLAGGPGETQYF
TRBJ2-7	-	-	TRBV21-1	TGTGCCAGCAGCACCCGTGAGCTGACAGGTTCCTACGAGCAGTACTTC	CASSTRELTGSYEQYF
TRBJ1-2	many	-	TRBV6-5	TGTGCCAGCAGTGGACAGAGAGGGACGGCTAACTATGGCTACACCTTC	CASSGQRGTANYGYTF